The sample holds a few counts of the clone carrying this T cell receptor (beta chain). The data stem from a study of T cells in Graves' hyperthyroidism and ophthalmopathy. TCR beta CDR3 sequences were amplified from RNA transcripts. Carried out on the TCR CDR3, a first-round RT-PCR used the HTBI primer set. Each CDR3 protein is one row after TCRdb ran MiXCR on the multiplex PCR reads. The sample shows 300,000 to 400,000 distinct CDR3 sequences, over 15% of them seen only once. Germline V CDR1 and CDR2: SEHNR, FQNEAQ (reference sequence). CDR3 size: 13 residues. Trimming removed 1 base at V and 3 bases at J, with 7 bases between.

The V call is TRBV7-9, the J call TRBJ2-7; no clear D gene. The sequence was obtained from a woman aged 50 to 60 with Graves' hyperthyroidism. Material: blood. In DNA form, the CDR3 reads TGTGCCAGCAGCTTAGGATGGCTCTACGAGCAGTACTTC. This gives the protein CASSLGWLYEQYF.